Following are 11 T cell receptor beta chains from one sample sequenced in a study of T-cell memory formation after mild COVID-19. TCRdb re-called the 5' RACE reads with MiXCR, one entry per CDR3 protein. The repertoire consists of 65,000 to 100,000 distinct CDR3 sequences, with 9.5% to 15% occurring once and the leading ten covering more than 35%. The specimen was PBMCs or a T cell subset sorted from them (not recorded which). These receptors came from a man aged 18 to 30 who had mild COVID-19 (a few samples of this study predate the infection). Cell type and time point are not known.

This clonotype has a handful of counts. This chain links TRBV19 with TRBJ2-7; tentative D call: TRBD1 (5 bases). There are 12 residues in the CDR3. The V and J ends lost 11 bases and 3 bases respectively, with 14 bases between them. The germline V gene encodes CDR1 LNHDA and CDR2 SQIVND (reference sequence). DNA for the CDR3: TGTGCCCTAAGACAGAAAAGCTACGAGCAGTACGTC. Its translation: CALRQKSYEQYV.

CDR3 region: CASRPILSGGEETQYF. The CDR3 coding sequence is TGCGCCAGCAGACCAATCCTTAGCGGGGGAGAAGAGACCCAGTACTTC. The J gene is TRBJ2-5, the V gene TRBV5-1; 9 bases are shared with TRBD2. CDR1 is SGHRS, CDR2 YFSETQ, per germline. The V gene end was trimmed by 5 bases and the J gene end by 3 bases; junction bases not matched to a gene: 11. The CDR3 consists of 16 residues.

This chain uses TRBV7-3 with TRBJ2-3; D gene uncertain. Per germline, CDR1 SGHTA and CDR2 FQGTGA. The CDR3 spans 15 residues. V shed 0 bases and J shed 0 bases, with 7 bases lying between them. The CDR3 spells CASSLTLRSTDTQYF. DNA of the CDR3: TGTGCCAGCAGCTTAACGCTACGTAGCACAGATACGCAGTATTTT.

This clonotype was picked up a small number of times. This chain links TRBV7-2 with TRBJ2-7; 7 nucleotides agree with TRBD1. The CDR3 consists of 15 residues. The V gene's germline CDR1 is SGHTA and CDR2 FQGNSA. V shed 6 bases and J 2 bases; nucleotides not matched to a gene: 10. CDR3 DNA: TGTGCCAGCAGGTCTACCGGGACAGACGCCTACGAGCAGTACTTC. This sequence encodes CASRSTGTDAYEQYF. Variable domain in full (rest from reference TRBV7-2 and TRBJ2-7): GAGVSQSPSNKVTEKGKDVELRCDPISGHTALYWYRQSLGQGLEFLIYFQGNSAPDKSGLPSDRFSAERTGGSVSTLTIQRTQQEDSAVYLCASRSTGTDAYEQYFGPGTRLTVT.

The rearrangement uses TRBV27 and TRBJ2-1; D not certain. CDR1 and CDR2 from the germline V gene are MNHEY and SMNVEV (reference sequence). Trimming took 1 base from V and 7 from J, leaving 5 bases between them. There are 12 residues in the CDR3. The CDR3 DNA is TGTGCCAGCAGTTTATTGGGGAATGAGCAGTTCTTC. This encodes CASSLLGNEQFF.

V usage is TRBV7-9 and J usage is TRBJ1-1; D not resolved. V lost 3 bases and J 8 bases, leaving 13 bases between the germline ends. Germline V gene lookup returns CDR1 SEHNR and CDR2 FQNEAQ (reference sequence). The CDR3 has 13 residues. The CDR3: CASSFMEIVEAFF. The DNA of the CDR3 is TGTGCCAGCAGCTTCATGGAGATAGTGGAAGCTTTCTTT.

This clonotype was observed a handful of times. The CDR3 here is CASSLDLGRGSYNEQFF. The CDR3 DNA sequence: TGTGCCAGCAGCTTAGACTTAGGCAGGGGATCCTACAATGAGCAGTTCTTC. V gene TRBV7-9 combines with J gene TRBJ2-1, with D perhaps matching TRBD1 (6 bases). The germline V and J ends were trimmed by 1 base and 1 base, with 14 bases remaining between them. Germline-derived CDR1 and CDR2 are SEHNR and FQNEAQ (reference sequence). The CDR3 runs 17 residues.

V is TRBV12-3 or TRBV12-4 and J is TRBJ1-3, with D possibly matching TRBD1 (5 bases). This CDR3 spans 14 amino acids. V lost 7 bases to trimming and J lost 3 bases, with 13 bases between them. CDR3 nucleotides: TGTGCCAGCATTACCGGGGGTTTTGGAAACACCATATATTTT. Its protein is CASITGGFGNTIYF.

The rearrangement links TRBV29-1 to TRBJ1-3; D is undetermined. Per the germline V gene, CDR1 is SQVTM and CDR2 is ANQGSEA. Trimming removed 6 bases from V and 2 bases from J, with 14 bases in between. The CDR3 spans 14 residues. The CDR3 DNA follows: TGCAGCGTAGCAGGATTATACACTGGAAACACCATATATTTT. It encodes CSVAGLYTGNTIYF.

This clonotype was counted between two and nine times. The chain is built from TRBV6-2 or TRBV6-3 and TRBJ2-1, with 13 bases lining up with TRBD2. Germline V gene lookup returns CDR1 MNHEY and CDR2 SVGEGT. The CDR3 is 15 amino acids. V lost 6 bases to trimming and J lost 2 bases; unmatched junction nucleotides: 1. DNA for the CDR3: TGTGCCAGCAGGACTAGCGGGGGGCCCTACAATGAGCAGTTCTTC. Its protein is CASRTSGGPYNEQFF.

CDR3 nucleotide sequence: TGTGCCAGCAGTTATGGGGGTAATGAGCAGTTCTTC. It encodes CASSYGGNEQFF. The chain uses TRBV12-3 or TRBV12-4 and TRBJ2-1; D tentatively fits TRBD1 or TRBD2 (5 bases each). V was cut by 4 bases and J by 7 bases, with 8 bases left in between. This CDR3 comprises 12 residues.